These 21 T cell receptor beta chains were sequenced from one sample in a study of cytomegalovirus exposure and HLA in healthy donors. Researchers ran the PCR with 60 Vbeta and 13 Jbeta primers. Clones were read by immunoSEQ multiplex PCR, and TCRdb kept only the in-frame ones, dropping some. The sample contains some 150,000 clones, 75% to 90% of which appear only once. The source material was PBMCs. The source of these receptors is a man aged 25-45 years in good health and CMV-seronegative.

The J gene is TRBJ2-2, the V gene TRBV7-7; TRBD1 matches 9 bases. The CDR3 sequence is 16 residues long. V dropped 4 bases and J dropped 4; count of bases not matched to a gene: 7. The germline CDR1 and CDR2 sequences are SSHAT and FNYEAQ (reference sequence). The CDR3 here is CASSYWDRAFTGELFF. As DNA, the CDR3 is TGTGCCAGCAGCTATTGGGACAGGGCATTCACCGGGGAGCTGTTTTTT.

J is TRBJ1-2 and V is TRBV2; D gene unclear. From germline, CDR1 is SNHLY and CDR2 FYNNEI. V lost 6 bases, J lost 4 bases, and 12 bases lay in between. This CDR3 is 13 amino acids long. CDR3 region: CASRNSVSYGYTF. CDR3 sequence (DNA): TGTGCCAGCAGGAATAGTGTTAGCTATGGCTACACCTTC.

The chain recombines TRBV5-4 with TRBJ2-7; 7 bases match TRBD1. After removal of 1 base from V and 0 bases from J, the junction contained 4 bases not matched to a gene. This CDR3 spans 15 amino acids. Germline V gene data show CDR1 as SGHNT and CDR2 as YYREEE (reference sequence). The CDR3 loop is CASSLRQGGSYEQYF. As DNA, the CDR3 is TGTGCCAGCAGCTTGAGACAGGGTGGCTCCTACGAGCAGTACTTC.

This chain joins TRBV6-4 and TRBJ1-4; possible D gene TRBD1, 5 bases. The V gene lost 4 bases and the J gene lost 4 bases, with 10 bases spanning the gap. CDR1 is MRHNA, CDR2 SNTAGT, per germline. CDR3 length: 14 amino acids. The chain's CDR3 is CASSVRGDNEKLFF. The DNA for the CDR3 is TGTGCCAGCAGTGTGCGGGGCGATAATGAAAAACTGTTTTTT.

The chain is built from TRBV7-2 and TRBJ1-5; D gene ambiguous. Trimming pared 4 bases from V and 0 bases from J, leaving 4 bases between. This CDR3 comprises 13 residues. Germline V gene sequence: CDR1 SGHTA, CDR2 FQGNSA. The CDR3 DNA reads TGTGCCAGCAGCTCCAATAGCAATCAGCCCCAGCATTTT. Translating gives CASSSNSNQPQHF.

The V gene is TRBV19, the J gene TRBJ2-1, with 9 bases aligning to TRBD2. J was trimmed by 0 bases and V by 5 bases; bases with no gene match: 11. The CDR3 sequence is 18 residues long. The germline V gene has CDR1 LNHDA and CDR2 SQIVND (reference sequence). CDR3 in DNA: TGTGCCAGTAGTTCCGCGGGAGGGGTAAATTTCTCCTACAATGAGCAGTTCTTC. It translates to CASSSAGGVNFSYNEQFF.

The chain recombines TRBV6-1 with TRBJ1-4, with 7 bases that match TRBD1. The CDR3 extends over 15 amino acids. The V gene end was trimmed by 3 bases and the J gene end by 8 bases; junction bases not matched to a gene: 9. The V gene's germline CDR1 is MNHNS and CDR2 SASEGT. The CDR3 sequence: CASSDRGTAVEKLFF. The CDR3 coding sequence is TGTGCCAGCAGTGATAGGGGGACAGCGGTGGAAAAACTGTTTTTT.

V is TRBV5-1 and J is TRBJ1-1; no clear D. The V gene lost 0 bases and the J gene lost 1 base, with 10 bases spanning the gap. Germline V lookup: CDR1 SGHRS, CDR2 YFSETQ. The CDR3 is made up of 15 amino acids. CDR3 loop: CASSLGGGENTEAFF. The CDR3 DNA reads TGCGCCAGCAGCTTGGGAGGAGGAGAGAACACTGAAGCTTTCTTT.

The rearrangement links TRBV10-3 to TRBJ2-7; 10 bases align to TRBD2. The CDR3 extends over 19 amino acids. J was trimmed by 3 bases and V by 3 bases; bases with no gene match: 17. CDR1 is ENHRY, CDR2 SYGVKD, per germline. The CDR3: CAISDSKGTSEGFNYEQYF. The CDR3 DNA sequence: TGTGCCATCAGTGACTCTAAGGGGACTAGCGAAGGTTTTAACTACGAGCAGTACTTC.

There are a few counts of this clone. This sequence joins TRBV29-1 and TRBJ1-2; D is possibly TRBD1 (6 bases). CDR3 length equals 15 residues. Per the germline V gene, CDR1 is SQVTM and CDR2 is ANQGSEA. The V end was cut by 5 bases, the J end by 4 bases, with 20 bases between. The CDR3 loop reads CSVSHPVQGTYGYTF. For the CDR3, the DNA is TGCAGCGTTTCTCATCCCGTACAGGGTACCTATGGCTACACCTTC.

The CDR3 sequence is CASGTVGEQYF. The DNA of the CDR3 is TGTGCCAGTGGGACAGTAGGCGAGCAGTACTTC. J is TRBJ2-7 and V is TRBV25-1, with 7 positions matching TRBD1. Germline CDR1 and CDR2: MGHDK and SYGVNS. This CDR3 has 11 residues. J gave up 6 bases and V 9 bases, and 5 bases lay outside the gene matches.

The J gene is TRBJ2-2, the V gene TRBV2; TRBD2 matches at 8 bases. This CDR3 has 15 amino acids. Germline CDR1 and CDR2: SNHLY and FYNNEI. Trimming cost V 5 bases and J 2 bases; bases outside gene matches: 4. The CDR3 protein is CASSPGLGNTGELFF. The CDR3 nucleotides are TGTGCCAGCAGTCCGGGACTAGGAAACACCGGGGAGCTGTTTTTT.

The gene calls are TRBV30 and TRBJ1-2; 9 bases align to TRBD1. CDR1 is GTSNPN and CDR2 is SVGIG in the germline V gene (reference sequence). V dropped 2 bases and J dropped 8; count of bases not matched to a gene: 9. There are 14 residues in the CDR3. CDR3 loop: CAWSPLQGAVGYTF. The CDR3 region has the DNA TGTGCCTGGAGTCCTCTACAGGGGGCCGTAGGCTACACCTTC. Together with reference TRBV30 and TRBJ1-2, the CDR3 gives the full variable domain: SQTIHQWPATLVQPVGSPLSLECTVEGTSNPNLYWYRQAAGRGLQLLFYSVGIGQISSEVPQNLSASRPQDRQFILSSKKLLLSDSGFYLCAWSPLQGAVGYTFGSGTRLTVV.

The chain couples TRBV7-2 to TRBJ2-7; TRBD1 matches 9 bases. V lost 4 bases, J lost 3 bases, and 4 bases stayed unmatched. CDR1 is SGHTA, CDR2 FQGNSA, per germline. This CDR3 has 14 amino acids. CDR3 amino acids: CASSSRDRVYEQYF. The CDR3 bases are TGTGCCAGCAGCTCTCGGGACAGGGTCTACGAGCAGTACTTC.

The V gene is TRBV2, the J gene TRBJ1-5, with D hard to call. Germline loops: CDR1 SNHLY, CDR2 FYNNEI. This CDR3 has 14 residues. The ends were cut back, 5 bases at V and 1 base at J, with 9 bases in the middle. The CDR3 sequence is CASSRTVSNQPQHF. CDR3 sequence (DNA): TGTGCCAGCAGTCGGACTGTAAGCAATCAGCCCCAGCATTTT.

This clone occurred once. The chain has TRBV27 and TRBJ2-5; tentative D call: TRBD2 (6 bases). The CDR3 totals 16 residues. Trimming took off 3 bases at V and 4 bases at J, with 18 bases between the two ends. Germline V gene sequence: CDR1 MNHEY, CDR2 SMNVEV (reference sequence). DNA for the CDR3: TGTGCCAGCAGTTTGTCTGGGCGGGGATGGGGAGAGACCCAGTACTTC. It is translated as CASSLSGRGWGETQYF.

The rearrangement links TRBV30 to TRBJ1-6, with D possibly TRBD1 on 5 matching bases. The V gene's germline CDR1 is GTSNPN and CDR2 SVGIG (reference sequence). With 0 bases removed from V and 7 bases from J, the gap between germline ends came to 13 bases. The CDR3 has 15 amino acids. In nucleotides, the CDR3 is TGTGCCTGGAGTGTACGGGCAGGGATAAATTCACCCCTCCACTTT. Its translation: CAWSVRAGINSPLHF.

The rearrangement links TRBV6-4 to TRBJ1-1; D gene ambiguous. From germline, CDR1 is MRHNA and CDR2 SNTAGT. The CDR3 loop spans 13 amino acids. With 5 bases removed from V and 0 bases from J, the gap between germline ends came to 7 bases. The DNA of the CDR3 is TGTGCCAGCAGTTCACAGATGAACACTGAAGCTTTCTTT. Encoded protein: CASSSQMNTEAFF.

The chain combines TRBV28 with TRBJ2-1, with 9 nucleotides matching TRBD1. Germline-derived CDR1 and CDR2 are MDHEN and SYDVKM. CDR3 length equals 14 residues. The V and J ends lost 1 base and 7 bases, in that order; junction bases with no gene match: 2. CDR3 loop: CASSLLGTGNEQFF. DNA of the CDR3: TGTGCCAGCAGTTTATTAGGGACAGGGAATGAGCAGTTCTTC.

This chain uses TRBV6-4 with TRBJ2-2, with TRBD1 matching 7 bases. This CDR3 has 13 amino acids. V lost 5 bases, J lost 5 bases, and 2 bases stayed unmatched. Per the germline V gene, CDR1 is MRHNA and CDR2 is SNTAGT. Here the CDR3 reads CASSRQGTGELFF. The CDR3 bases are TGTGCCAGCAGTAGACAGGGAACCGGGGAGCTGTTTTTT.

This clone turned up a few times. This chain links TRBV4-3 with TRBJ2-7, with TRBD2 matching over 7 bases. The junction had 5 bases not matched to a gene; V was cut back by 3 bases and J by 0 bases. The CDR3 contains 15 residues. CDR1 is LGHNA and CDR2 is YSLEER in the germline V gene. For the CDR3, the DNA is TGCGCCAGCAGCCAGACTAGCTCTAGCTCCTACGAGCAGTACTTC. Translating gives CASSQTSSSSYEQYF.